The rows below give T cell receptor beta chains drawn from one sample of a study of cytomegalovirus exposure and HLA in healthy donors. TCRdb's copy holds only in-frame clones and misses some; the assay was immunoSEQ multiplex PCR. The repertoire has 110,000 to 150,000 clones, roughly a tenth of them found once; the top ten carry roughly 1.9%. The sample consisted of PBMCs. These receptors all come from a male donor in good health and CMV-seronegative. The CDR3 runs from the conserved cysteine through the conserved F or W. D genes are given only for firm matches. Not all rows give a size; the values are once, few, many and, for expanded clones, a class.

TRBJ2-5 TRBV4-1 few TRBD1 CASSQGQGETQYF TGCGCCAGCAGCCAAGGACAGGGAGAGACCCAGTACTTC
TRBJ1-2 TRBV5-1 - TRBD1 CASSFSGGYGYTF TGCGCCAGCAGCTTTTCAGGGGGATATGGCTACACCTTC
TRBJ1-1 TRBV27 once - CASSSSTGTNTEAFF TGTGCCAGCAGTTCGTCGACAGGAACGAACACTGAAGCTTTCTTT
TRBJ1-4 TRBV7-9 - - CASSFRFDRPPEKLFF TGTGCCAGCAGCTTCAGGTTCGACAGGCCCCCCGAAAAACTGTTTTTT
TRBJ1-5 TRBV28 few - CASNRQGSNQPQHF TGTGCCAGCAATCGGCAGGGAAGCAATCAGCCCCAGCATTTT
TRBJ1-5 TRBV7-2 few - CASSLGAGPQHF TGTGCCAGCAGCTTAGGGGCTGGACCCCAGCATTTT
TRBJ2-1 TRBV5-6 few TRBD2 CASSLGMSGGYEQFF TGTGCCAGCAGCTTGGGGATGAGCGGGGGATATGAGCAGTTCTTC
TRBJ2-2 TRBV7-2 - - CASRRQAGELFF TGTGCCAGCAGACGACAGGCCGGGGAGCTGTTTTTT
TRBJ1-5 TRBV7-3 - - CASSFDRRQPQHF TGTGCCAGCAGCTTCGACAGGAGGCAGCCCCAGCATTTT
TRBJ2-5 TRBV2 - - CASSGGYTETQYF TGTGCCAGCAGTGGGGGCTATACGGAGACCCAGTACTTC
TRBJ1-1 TRBV6-1 few - CASSEWRLMNTEAFF TGTGCCAGCAGTGAATGGAGGCTTATGAACACTGAAGCTTTCTTT